This passage covers 29 T cell receptor beta chains from one sample sequenced in a study of cytomegalovirus exposure and HLA in healthy donors. Use of 60 Vbeta and 13 Jbeta primers characterized the PCR. TCRdb's copy holds only in-frame clones and misses some; the assay was immunoSEQ multiplex PCR. There are 150,000 to 200,000 clones in the sample; approximately 78% occur only once, and 2% to 3% lies in the top ten. Sequencing was performed on PBMCs. The receptor set was obtained from a human donor in good health.

The chain recombines TRBV7-2 with TRBJ2-3, with 7 positions matching TRBD2. Germline trimming cut 2 bases from V and 1 base from J; bases unmatched to any gene: 6. This CDR3 spans 16 amino acids. Germline CDR1 SGHTA, CDR2 FQGNSA. CDR3 amino acids: CASSLRRLAGTDTQYF. CDR3 nucleotides: TGTGCCAGCAGCTTAAGGCGGCTAGCGGGCACAGATACGCAGTATTTT.

This clone occurred a few times. The chain links TRBV6-6 to TRBJ1-1; no firm D call. Germline V lookup: CDR1 MNHNY, CDR2 SVGAGI (reference sequence). This CDR3 has 13 residues. The germline V and J ends were trimmed by 5 bases and 1 base, with 8 bases remaining between them. CDR3 loop: CASSPQANTEAFF. The CDR3 coding sequence is TGTGCCAGCAGTCCCCAGGCGAACACTGAAGCTTTCTTT.

CDR3 sequence (DNA): TGTGCCAGCAGCTTCGGGGGGGCAGGGGATACGCAGTATTTT. Translation: CASSFGGAGDTQYF. The gene calls are TRBV5-5 and TRBJ2-3, with 8 bases matching TRBD2. The germline V gene has CDR1 SGHKS and CDR2 YYEKEE (reference sequence). The CDR3 extends over 14 amino acids. Trimming took 2 bases from V and 6 from J; bases not matched to a gene: 5. Filled out from reference TRBV5-5 and TRBJ2-3, the complete variable domain reads DAGVTQSPTHLIKTRGQQVTLRCSPISGHKSVSWYQQVLGQGPQFIFQYYEKEERGRGNFPDRFSARQFPNYSSELNVNALLLGDSALYLCASSFGGAGDTQYFGPGTRLTVL.

The V call is TRBV19, the J call TRBJ1-2; D gene ambiguous. In germline, CDR1 is LNHDA, CDR2 SQIVND (reference sequence). This CDR3 is 15 amino acids long. Trimming pared 10 bases from V and 0 bases from J, leaving 18 bases between. DNA for the CDR3: TGTGCCACCAGCCCCGCGGTCGCCCCTAACTATGGCTACACCTTC. As protein: CATSPAVAPNYGYTF.

The chain has TRBV11-2 and TRBJ2-1, with 7 positions matching TRBD2. The V and J ends lost 2 bases and 1 base, in that order; junction bases with no gene match: 2. The CDR3 sequence is 15 residues long. The germline gives CDR1 SGHAT, CDR2 FQNNGV. CDR3 region: CASSLWGGSYNEQFF. DNA of the CDR3: TGTGCCAGCAGCTTATGGGGGGGTTCCTACAATGAGCAGTTCTTC.

The V gene is TRBV4-3, the J gene TRBJ2-3, with D tentatively TRBD1 (5 bases). The CDR3 extends over 18 amino acids. The germline V gene has CDR1 LGHNA and CDR2 YSLEER. V lost 3 bases and J 2 bases, leaving 21 bases between the germline ends. The CDR3 spells CASSQADTIGAFTDTQYF. CDR3 coding DNA: TGCGCCAGCAGCCAGGCAGACACCATTGGGGCGTTCACAGATACGCAGTATTTT.

This clone was counted between two and nine times. This chain joins TRBV2 and TRBJ2-3, with TRBD2 as a possible D gene (5 bases). The V end was cut by 5 bases, the J end by 3 bases, with 12 bases between. This CDR3 has 14 residues. Germline V CDR1 and CDR2: SNHLY, FYNNEI. The CDR3 here is CASSPIATTDTQYF. The DNA of the CDR3 is TGTGCCAGCAGTCCGATAGCGACAACAGATACGCAGTATTTT. Using reference TRBV2 and TRBJ2-3 for the parts outside the CDR3, the full variable domain is EPEVTQTPSHQVTQMGQEVILRCVPISNHLYFYWYRQILGQKVEFLVSFYNNEISEKSEIFDDQFSVERPDGSNFTLKIRSTKLEDSAMYFCASSPIATTDTQYFGPGTRLTVL.

This clone has just one count. V and J are TRBV12-5 and TRBJ2-7; tentatively, D is TRBD2 (5 bases). With 2 bases removed from V and 7 bases from J, the gap between germline ends came to 6 bases. Germline values: CDR1 LGHNT, CDR2 FRNRAP. The CDR3 is 11 residues long. The chain's CDR3 is CASGLTGEQYF. CDR3 nucleotide sequence: TGTGCTAGTGGTTTGACGGGGGAGCAGTACTTC. Combining the CDR3 with reference TRBV12-5 and TRBJ2-7 gives the whole variable domain DARVTQTPRHKVTEMGQEVTMRCQPILGHNTVFWYRQTMMQGLELLAYFRNRAPLDDSGMPKDRFSAEMPDATLATLKIQPSEPRDSAVYFCASGLTGEQYFGPGTRLTVT.

The rearrangement joins TRBV25-1 to TRBJ1-3; D unclear. CDR1 is MGHDK and CDR2 is SYGVNS in the germline V gene. The V end lost 6 bases, the J end lost 0 bases, and 6 bases lay between the germline ends. CDR3 length equals 13 residues. CDR3 sequence (DNA): TGTGCCAGCAGGGCCAGCTCTGGAAACACCATATATTTT. Translating it yields CASRASSGNTIYF.

The chain uses TRBV15 and TRBJ2-1, with 9 bases identical to TRBD2. Looked up from germline, CDR1 is LNHNV and CDR2 is YYDKDF (reference sequence). The ends lost 8 bases at V and 6 bases at J; junction bases unmatched: 8. This CDR3 contains 14 residues. The CDR3 loop is CATGAGGPFNEQFF. The DNA for the CDR3 is TGTGCCACCGGGGCGGGGGGGCCATTCAATGAGCAGTTCTTC.

The V gene is TRBV4-2, the J gene TRBJ2-7; D is possibly TRBD2 (5 bases). The CDR3 spans 15 residues. CDR1 LGHNA and CDR2 YNFKEQ come from the germline V gene. V lost 0 bases to trimming and J lost 2 bases, with 11 bases between them. CDR3 in DNA: TGTGCCAGCAGCCAAGAACCTAGCTTGGCCTACGAGCAGTACTTC. Protein sequence: CASSQEPSLAYEQYF.

The V call is TRBV30, the J call TRBJ2-1, with 16 bases that match TRBD2. V lost 7 bases, J lost 0 bases, and 6 bases stayed unmatched. This CDR3 contains 17 residues. Germline CDR1 is GTSNPN and CDR2 is SVGIG (reference sequence). The CDR3 DNA reads as TGTGCCTTCACGGGACTAGCGGGGGGGAGCTCCTACAATGAGCAGTTCTTC. It yields the protein CAFTGLAGGSSYNEQFF. The variable domain in full, completed from reference TRBV30 and TRBJ2-1, reads SQTIHQWPATLVQPVGSPLSLECTVEGTSNPNLYWYRQAAGRGLQLLFYSVGIGQISSEVPQNLSASRPQDRQFILSSKKLLLSDSGFYLCAFTGLAGGSSYNEQFFGPGTRLTVL.

The V and J genes are TRBV7-9 and TRBJ1-3; possible D gene TRBD1, 5 bases. The CDR3 is 16 residues long. Looked up from germline, CDR1 is SEHNR and CDR2 is FQNEAQ (reference sequence). Trimming stripped 6 bases from V and 3 bases from J, with 18 bases between. The CDR3 DNA reads TGTGCCAGCAGTCCCTCGGGCGGGACTTTTGGAAACACCATATATTTT. Amino acid sequence: CASSPSGGTFGNTIYF.

The V gene is TRBV7-9, the J gene TRBJ2-7, with TRBD1 matching over 11 bases. CDR3 size: 16 residues. The J segment lost 6 bases and the V segment lost 5 bases, leaving 12 bases of the junction unmatched. Germline assignment: CDR1 SEHNR and CDR2 FQNEAQ (reference sequence). The CDR3 DNA reads as TGTGCCAGCAGCGTATACCCCGCAGGGACAGGGGGCGAGCAGTACTTC. Translating it yields CASSVYPAGTGGEQYF.

The rearrangement links TRBV7-2 to TRBJ2-2, with 7 positions matching TRBD1. The CDR3 contains 17 residues. Germline V gene data show CDR1 as SGHTA and CDR2 as FQGNSA. Trimming removed 7 bases from V and 0 bases from J; junction bases left unmatched: 11. The CDR3 DNA is TGTGCCAGCACCTGGCCACTCGACAGGGCGAACACCGGGGAGCTGTTTTTT. Protein: CASTWPLDRANTGELFF.

In regard to this clone: A read error may produce the germline difference seen at one junction end. The chain couples TRBV7-7 to TRBJ2-3; 8 nucleotides agree with TRBD1. The germline CDR1 and CDR2 sequences are SSHAT and FNYEAQ (reference sequence). The CDR3 contains 15 residues. The CDR3 bases are TGTGCTAGCAGCTTAGGGACAGGAAACACAGATACGCAGTATTTT. Its translation: CASSLGTGNTDTQYF.

A few counts support this clone. CDR3 coding DNA: TGTGCCAGCAGACCCTTGCGGGGGTCTGGCTATGGCTACACCTTC. Its translation: CASRPLRGSGYGYTF. The genes are TRBV6-1 and TRBJ1-2, with a tentative D call TRBD1 (5 bases). There are 15 residues in the CDR3. Trimming stripped 6 bases from V and 4 bases from J, with 18 bases between. Germline-derived CDR1 and CDR2 are MNHNS and SASEGT.

The chain couples TRBV19 to TRBJ2-7; 7 positions agree with TRBD1. Germline assignment: CDR1 LNHDA and CDR2 SQIVND (reference sequence). V shed 7 bases, J shed 3 bases, and the junction held 3 bases outside the gene matches. The CDR3 consists of 12 residues. The CDR3 reads CASKDRHYEQYF. CDR3 sequence (DNA): TGTGCCAGTAAGGACAGGCACTACGAGCAGTACTTC.

This clone occurred a few times. This likely comes from a read error, as the CDR3 has no conserved phenylalanine or tryptophan at its end. The chain employs TRBV19 and TRBJ1-5; the match to TRBD1 covers 10 bases. The trim removed 6 bases at V and 2 bases at J, leaving 4 bases unmatched. Per the germline V gene, CDR1 is LNHDA and CDR2 is SQIVND (reference sequence). CDR3 length: 15 residues. This chain's CDR3 is CASRTGGLGNQPQHV. DNA of the CDR3: TGTGCCAGTAGGACAGGGGGCCTCGGCAATCAGCCCCAGCATGTT.

The J gene is TRBJ2-5, the V gene TRBV7-9, with D uncertain. Trimming removed 5 bases from V and 2 bases from J, with 9 bases in between. CDR1 is SEHNR and CDR2 is FQNEAQ in the germline V gene (reference sequence). The CDR3 loop spans 13 amino acids. The CDR3 DNA follows: TGTGCCAGCAGCCTAGACGGGCAAGAGACCCAGTACTTC. Translated, it gives CASSLDGQETQYF.

V and J are TRBV2 and TRBJ2-2, with TRBD2 matching over 11 bases. From germline, CDR1 is SNHLY and CDR2 FYNNEI. The ends lost 4 bases at V and 8 bases at J; junction bases unmatched: 6. CDR3 length equals 15 residues. The CDR3 sequence is CASSVSGGAYGELFF. CDR3 bases: TGTGCCAGCAGTGTTAGCGGGGGGGCTTATGGGGAGCTGTTTTTT.

The V gene is TRBV2, the J gene TRBJ2-7, with TRBD1 matching 7 bases. J was trimmed by 12 bases and V by 3 bases; bases with no gene match: 2. CDR3 length: 10 residues. CDR1 is SNHLY and CDR2 is FYNNEI in the germline V gene. The CDR3 DNA reads TGTGCCAGCAGTGAGGGACAGATGTACTTC. Residues: CASSEGQMYF.

This clone appeared a few times. The chain recombines TRBV15 with TRBJ2-5; 8 bases map to TRBD2. V was clipped by 1 base and J by 3 bases; unmatched bases: 10. Germline V lookup: CDR1 LNHNV, CDR2 YYDKDF (reference sequence). This CDR3 is 17 amino acids long. For the CDR3, the DNA is TGTGCCACCAGCAGAGCACTCGGCGGGGGGTCGGAAGAGACCCAGTACTTC. It translates to CATSRALGGGSEETQYF. Full variable domain (remainder filled in from reference TRBV15 and TRBJ2-5): DAMVIQNPRYQVTQFGKPVTLSCSQTLNHNVMYWYQQKSSQAPKLLFHYYDKDFNNEADTPDNFQSRRPNTSFCFLDIRSPGLGDTAMYLCATSRALGGGSEETQYFGPGTRLLVL.

The chain recombines TRBV4-3 with TRBJ2-1; D ambiguous. This CDR3 spans 15 amino acids. Per the germline V gene, CDR1 is LGHNA and CDR2 is YSLEER. V dropped 0 bases and J dropped 8 bases, with 14 bases sitting between them. The CDR3 is CASSQEEQPSYEQFF. DNA for the CDR3: TGCGCCAGCAGCCAAGAGGAACAGCCTTCCTATGAGCAGTTCTTC.

This sequence joins TRBV7-3 and TRBJ2-3; 7 positions match TRBD2. Germline V lookup: CDR1 SGHTA, CDR2 FQGTGA. The CDR3 sequence is 15 residues long. Germline trimming cut 3 bases from V and 2 bases from J; bases unmatched to any gene: 5. The CDR3 DNA reads as TGTGCCAGCAGCTTTGGGGGGGGGTTCACAGATACGCAGTATTTT. Protein sequence: CASSFGGGFTDTQYF.

This clone came up a few times. The chain carries TRBV7-9 and TRBJ2-4; D gene unclear. CDR1 SEHNR and CDR2 FQNEAQ come from the germline V gene (reference sequence). This CDR3 is built from 13 residues. V lost 2 bases and J 6 bases, leaving 8 bases between the germline ends. The CDR3 sequence: CASSLSQINIQYF. DNA for the CDR3: TGTGCCAGCAGCTTAAGTCAGATAAACATTCAGTACTTC.

The V call is TRBV5-8, the J call TRBJ1-6, with D possibly matching TRBD1 (5 bases). Trimming removed 4 bases from V and 11 bases from J, with 22 bases in between. This CDR3 has 16 residues. The V gene's germline CDR1 is SGHTS and CDR2 YDEGEE. CDR3 sequence (DNA): TGTGCCAGCAGCGTGCGTTTGGGGCCCCAATCGCCACCCCTCCACTTT. Translation: CASSVRLGPQSPPLHF.

This clone has a single count. The V call is TRBV15, the J call TRBJ2-7, with D hard to call. Germline V gene data show CDR1 as LNHNV and CDR2 as YYDKDF (reference sequence). The CDR3 covers 13 residues. With 1 base removed from V and 4 bases from J, the gap between germline ends came to 8 bases. Here the CDR3 reads CATSRASQYEQYF. CDR3 nucleotide sequence: TGTGCCACCAGCAGAGCTTCTCAGTACGAGCAGTACTTC.

The chain combines TRBV25-1 with TRBJ1-1; the D is unclear. The CDR3 covers 12 residues. Trimming cost V 3 bases and J 6 bases, with 8 bases left between them. CDR1 and CDR2 from the germline V gene are MGHDK and SYGVNS. The CDR3 sequence: CASSDLIAEAFF. CDR3 bases: TGTGCCAGCAGTGACCTAATCGCTGAAGCTTTCTTT.